A selection of T cell receptor beta chains follows, all from one sample in a study of patients with pleural tuberculosis. One entry per CDR3 protein, called by TCRdb with MiXCR from the reads. The table includes around 49,000 distinct CDR3 sequences, less than 9.5% detected once. The receptor set was obtained from a human donor with pleural tuberculosis. Both conserved end residues are trimmed from each CDR3. The order of the fields is V gene, J gene, CDR3 protein.

TRBV28,TRBJ2-7,ASTVTSPTYEQY
TRBV11-1,TRBJ1-4,ASSPQGPYEKLF
TRBV5-4,TRBJ1-1,ASSLGGTGDTEAF
TRBV27,TRBJ2-5,ASSFPGAETQY
TRBV20-1,TRBJ2-5,SAPQSPSGETQY
TRBV29-1,TRBJ1-2,SVGQLTNYGYT
TRBV12-3/TRBV12-4,TRBJ2-1,ASSPHPLRTYNEQF
TRBV4-2,TRBJ2-5,ASSPPAPSETQY
TRBV19,TRBJ2-1,ASSDGTPTNNEQF
TRBV7-2,TRBJ1-1,ASSFAGQGDTEAF
TRBV29-1,TRBJ2-1,SAEPPGNEQF
TRBV6-2/TRBV6-3,TRBJ2-1,ASRRGNEQF